Listed below are T cell receptor beta chains from one sample, sequenced in a study of cytomegalovirus exposure and HLA in healthy donors. The data were produced by immunoSEQ multiplex PCR, yet TCRdb's version contains in-frame clones alone and is incomplete. The data show approximately 110,000 clones, with around three quarters seen just once and around 4.9% held by the top ten. The sample comprised PBMCs. The receptors here all came from a man younger than 40 in good health and CMV-seropositive. The CDR3 runs from the conserved cysteine through the conserved F or W. The D gene is left open where the match is weak. Clone sizes are given selectively: once, few, many, or a class where the clone is expanded.

D gene: .
V gene: TRBV7-2
clone size: .
J gene: TRBJ2-7
CDR3 DNA: TGTGCCAGCAGCTTCTCCGGGATTTCGGAGCAGTACTTC
CDR3 protein: CASSFSGISEQYF

D gene: .
V gene: TRBV21-1
clone size: .
J gene: TRBJ1-1
CDR3 DNA: TGTGCCAGCAGTCAGGGGTGGACTGAAGCTTTCTTT
CDR3 protein: CASSQGWTEAFF

D gene: TRBD2
V gene: TRBV6-6
clone size: .
J gene: TRBJ2-7
CDR3 DNA: TGTGCCAGCAGTTACTCTAGCGGGGCCTACGAGCAGTACTTC
CDR3 protein: CASSYSSGAYEQYF

D gene: TRBD1
V gene: TRBV7-6
clone size: .
J gene: TRBJ1-6
CDR3 DNA: TGTGCCAGCAGCCCCGGGACAGTGGGTGAACCCCTCCACTTT
CDR3 protein: CASSPGTVGEPLHF

D gene: TRBD1
V gene: TRBV7-2
clone size: many
J gene: TRBJ2-2
CDR3 DNA: TGTGCCAGCAGCTTAGTAACAGGGGGGACCGGGGAGCTGTTTTTT
CDR3 protein: CASSLVTGGTGELFF

D gene: .
V gene: TRBV28
clone size: .
J gene: TRBJ2-2
CDR3 DNA: TGTGCCAGCAGGTCAGCGAACACCGGGGAGCTGTTTTTT
CDR3 protein: CASRSANTGELFF

D gene: TRBD1
V gene: TRBV30
clone size: .
J gene: TRBJ2-7
CDR3 DNA: TGTGCCTGGAGTGCCGGGACAGTACGACATGAGCAGTACTTC
CDR3 protein: CAWSAGTVRHEQYF

D gene: TRBD1
V gene: TRBV5-6
clone size: .
J gene: TRBJ1-1
CDR3 DNA: TGTGCCAGCAGCTTGGTTCAGGGGGGCACTGAAGCTTTCTTT
CDR3 protein: CASSLVQGGTEAFF

D gene: TRBD2
V gene: TRBV5-4
clone size: .
J gene: TRBJ2-3
CDR3 DNA: TGTGCCAGCACCCCAGGCTGGCGGGGGGACACAGATACGCAGTATTTT
CDR3 protein: CASTPGWRGDTDTQYF

D gene: TRBD2
V gene: TRBV6-1
clone size: .
J gene: TRBJ2-2
CDR3 DNA: TGTGCCAGCAGTGGCTACGGGAGGGCCAGGAACACCGGGGAGCTGTTTTTT
CDR3 protein: CASSGYGRARNTGELFF

D gene: TRBD1
V gene: TRBV2
clone size: .
J gene: TRBJ2-1
CDR3 DNA: TGTGCCAGCGGTGCTGCGGACAGGGGGAATGAGCAGTTCTTC
CDR3 protein: CASGAADRGNEQFF

D gene: .
V gene: TRBV6-4
clone size: .
J gene: TRBJ2-7
CDR3 DNA: TGTGCCAGCAGTGGGGGGGTAATCGCCTACGAGCAGTACTTC
CDR3 protein: CASSGGVIAYEQYF

D gene: TRBD1
V gene: TRBV28
clone size: few
J gene: TRBJ1-1
CDR3 DNA: TGTGCCAGCGGGCAGGCCGGGACAGGAGGCACTGAAGCTTTCTTT
CDR3 protein: CASGQAGTGGTEAFF

D gene: .
V gene: TRBV6-1
clone size: .
J gene: TRBJ1-2
CDR3 DNA: TGTGCCAGCCAAGACAGCTACAACTATGGCTACACCTTC
CDR3 protein: CASQDSYNYGYTF

D gene: .
V gene: TRBV28
clone size: .
J gene: TRBJ2-7
CDR3 DNA: TGTGCCACCGGTGTCCGGAGCTACGAGCAGTACTTC
CDR3 protein: CATGVRSYEQYF

D gene: TRBD1
V gene: TRBV9
clone size: .
J gene: TRBJ1-2
CDR3 DNA: TGTGCCAGCAGCGCCTTGGGACAGATCATCTATGGCTACACCTTC
CDR3 protein: CASSALGQIIYGYTF

D gene: .
V gene: TRBV28
clone size: .
J gene: TRBJ2-1
CDR3 DNA: TGTGCCAGCAGGCTTTCAGGGGTCGCCCGGACCAATGAGCAGTTCTTC
CDR3 protein: CASRLSGVARTNEQFF

D gene: .
V gene: TRBV19
clone size: .
J gene: TRBJ1-2
CDR3 DNA: TGTGCCAGTAGTAGGGGCAATCGGGGCTACACCTTC
CDR3 protein: CASSRGNRGYTF

D gene: TRBD2
V gene: TRBV7-2
clone size: .
J gene: TRBJ2-3
CDR3 DNA: TGTGCCAGCAGCGTCGGACTAGCGGTGGGAACAGATACGCAGTATTTT
CDR3 protein: CASSVGLAVGTDTQYF

D gene: TRBD2
V gene: TRBV5-1
clone size: few
J gene: TRBJ2-3
CDR3 DNA: TGCGCCAGCAGCTTGGGACTAGCGGGGGGGCAGGATACGCAGTATTTT
CDR3 protein: CASSLGLAGGQDTQYF

D gene: TRBD1
V gene: TRBV7-6
clone size: .
J gene: TRBJ2-7
CDR3 DNA: TGTGCCAGCAGCTTAGCTCTGGGACAGGGCTCCGAGCAGTACTTC
CDR3 protein: CASSLALGQGSEQYF

D gene: TRBD1
V gene: TRBV7-9
clone size: once
J gene: TRBJ1-4
CDR3 DNA: TGTGCCAGCAGCTCTGGGGACAGGGGGCTTTCTAATGAAAAACTGTTTTTT
CDR3 protein: CASSSGDRGLSNEKLFF

D gene: .
V gene: TRBV28
clone size: .
J gene: TRBJ1-1
CDR3 DNA: TGTGCCAGCAAGTTGGGACAGAACACTGAAGCTTTCTTT
CDR3 protein: CASKLGQNTEAFF

D gene: TRBD1
V gene: TRBV29-1
clone size: .
J gene: TRBJ2-7
CDR3 DNA: TGCAGCGTCTACGGGACAGGGGGGCGCGACGAGCAGTACTTC
CDR3 protein: CSVYGTGGRDEQYF

D gene: TRBD2
V gene: TRBV4-3
clone size: .
J gene: TRBJ2-3
CDR3 DNA: TGCGCCAGCAGCCAAGCTATTGCGGGGGGGTCGCAGTATTTT
CDR3 protein: CASSQAIAGGSQYF

D gene: TRBD1
V gene: TRBV4-3
clone size: few
J gene: TRBJ2-7
CDR3 DNA: TGCGCCAGCAGCCAATCCCGGACAGGGGGCTACGAGCAGTACTTC
CDR3 protein: CASSQSRTGGYEQYF